The TCR beta chain under discussion was sequenced for a study of T cell repertoires in aging, cancer and after chemotherapy. From germline, CDR1 is SGHDT and CDR2 YYEEEE. This CDR3 has 13 residues. TRB rearrangements spanning V, D and J were amplified using mixed TRB-A/B primers. One entry per CDR3 protein results from TCRdb running MiXCR on the multiplex PCR reads. The sample yields about 2,200 distinct CDR3 sequences, 27% seen once. TCR beta rearrangements were amplified from peripheral blood genomic DNA. A note on this clonotype: A much larger clone lies a single base off, so this may be a read error.

The sequence derives from a human donor in good health. Sequencing used blood. The rearrangement links TRBV5-6 to TRBJ1-2; D is unclear. The CDR3 region has the DNA TGTGCCAGCAGCTTAATGAAGGGTGAGGGCTACAACTTC. It codes for CASSLMKGEGYNF.